A single sample is the source of the 29 T cell receptor beta chains below, sequenced in a study of neurological immune-mediated disorders. TCRdb ran MiXCR on the 5' RACE reads and lists one entry per CDR3 protein. The data contain fewer than 25,000 distinct CDR3 sequences, approximately 13% of them seen just once; the ten biggest clones take up around 5.5%. Time point given: technical triplicate 1. Specimen: CD4+ T cells from blood. All receptors derive from a female donor with HTLV-1-associated myelopathy (HAM/TSP).

This clonotype was observed many times. The chain couples TRBV6-2 or TRBV6-3 to TRBJ2-5; D is undetermined. CDR3 length: 12 amino acids. V was trimmed by 2 bases and J by 5 bases, leaving 6 bases between them. CDR1 MNHEY and CDR2 SVGEGT come from the germline V gene. CDR3 sequence reads: CASSYVSETQYF. For the CDR3, the DNA is TGTGCCAGCAGTTACGTCAGCGAGACCCAGTACTTC.

This clonotype was detected many times. This chain links TRBV6-5 with TRBJ2-7, with D hard to call. The CDR3 spans 11 residues. V gave up 7 bases and J gave up 2 bases, with 6 bases separating them. The germline V gene has CDR1 MNHEY and CDR2 SVGAGI. The CDR3 nucleotides read TGTGCCAGCATGAACACCTACGAGCAGTACTTC. It specifies CASMNTYEQYF.

This clonotype occurred many times. This chain links TRBV10-3 with TRBJ2-1; 7 nucleotides agree with TRBD2. Germline V CDR1 and CDR2: ENHRY, SYGVKD. With 0 bases clipped from V and 2 bases from J, the junction kept 1 base outside the gene matches. This CDR3 spans 15 amino acids. The CDR3 loop reads CAISESRETYNEQFF. The CDR3 bases are TGTGCCATCAGTGAGTCGCGGGAGACCTACAATGAGCAGTTCTTC.

In this sample, this clonotype turned up many times. This chain connects TRBV20-1 to TRBJ2-1; D remains unclear. The V and J ends lost 6 bases and 7 bases respectively, with 13 bases between them. The CDR3 contains 12 residues. From germline, CDR1 is DFQATT and CDR2 SNEGSKA (reference sequence). The CDR3 region has the DNA TGCAGTGCCGTCGACCCTGGTAATGAGCAGTTCTTC. This gives the protein CSAVDPGNEQFF.

This clonotype was recorded at least ten times. V and J are TRBV10-3 and TRBJ2-1, with 9 positions matching TRBD1. CDR1 ENHRY and CDR2 SYGVKD come from the germline V gene. V was clipped by 2 bases and J by 6 bases; unmatched bases: 5. The CDR3 totals 15 residues. CDR3 in DNA: TGTGCCATCAGTGAGCCCCGGGACAGGGTCAATGAGCAGTTCTTC. It is translated as CAISEPRDRVNEQFF.

This chain uses TRBV20-1 with TRBJ2-2, with 9 bases matching TRBD2. CDR3 size: 17 residues. V lost 6 bases to trimming and J lost 3 bases; unmatched junction nucleotides: 14. Per the germline V gene, CDR1 is DFQATT and CDR2 is SNEGSKA (reference sequence). CDR3: CSAIRGVAGVDTGELFF. CDR3 in DNA: TGCAGTGCCATCAGGGGAGTAGCGGGAGTGGACACCGGGGAGCTGTTTTTT.

Turning to this clonotype: It is unclear where the CDR3 begins or ends on the DNA, so no DNA is shown, and the CDR3 is as TCRdb lists it. V and J are TRBV20-1 and TRBJ2-2; the table gives TRBD2 as D, unverified against the DNA. Germline V CDR1 and CDR2: DFQATT, SNEGSKA (reference sequence). With termini counted, the CDR3 has 24 amino acids. CDR3 in amino acids: CSARGKGSGSYEQYFGPEAGELFF.

CDR3 sequence (DNA): TGCGCCAGCCCCGGGACAGTTAAGTATGGCTACACCTTC. Protein product: CASPGTVKYGYTF. The chain employs TRBV5-1 and TRBJ1-2; 7 nucleotides align to TRBD1. This CDR3 contains 13 residues. Trimming took 7 bases from V and 5 from J; bases not matched to a gene: 8. Germline V gene lookup returns CDR1 SGHRS and CDR2 YFSETQ.

In its sample, this clonotype was seen many times. This chain joins TRBV20-1 and TRBJ2-3; 11 nucleotides line up with TRBD2. The V segment lost 4 bases and the J segment 4 bases; nucleotides outside the gene matches: 1. This CDR3 contains 13 residues. CDR1 DFQATT and CDR2 SNEGSKA come from the germline V gene (reference sequence). The CDR3 reads CSAKLAGADTQYF. The CDR3 DNA reads TGCAGTGCTAAACTAGCGGGGGCAGATACGCAGTATTTT.

This clonotype was detected many times. J is TRBJ1-5 and V is TRBV20-1; D remains unclear. This CDR3 has 15 residues. Trimming left V 5 bases short and J 0 bases short, with 14 bases between. Per the germline V gene, CDR1 is DFQATT and CDR2 is SNEGSKA (reference sequence). DNA for the CDR3: TGCAGTGCTCTGAAGGGCCACCTTAGCAATCAGCCCCAGCATTTT. It encodes CSALKGHLSNQPQHF.

This clonotype has at least ten counts. V is TRBV7-2 and J is TRBJ1-5; D not certain. The CDR3 runs to 13 residues. Between the trimmed V and J ends, which lost 2 bases and 3 bases, there was a span of 5 bases. Germline V gene lookup returns CDR1 SGHTA and CDR2 FQGNSA. The CDR3 spells CASSLNPNQPQHF. The DNA of the CDR3 is TGTGCCAGCAGCTTAAATCCCAATCAGCCCCAGCATTTT.

This clonotype occurred many times. This chain joins TRBV5-1 and TRBJ2-3, with 10 bases aligning to TRBD1. The germline V gene has CDR1 SGHRS and CDR2 YFSETQ. Trimming cost V 7 bases and J 3 bases; bases outside gene matches: 2. The CDR3 extends over 13 amino acids. The CDR3 region is CASSDRGTDTQYF. The CDR3 DNA reads TGCGCCAGCTCGGACAGGGGGACAGATACGCAGTATTTT. Full variable domain (remainder filled in from reference TRBV5-1 and TRBJ2-3): KAGVTQTPRYLIKTRGQQVTLSCSPISGHRSVSWYQQTPGQGLQFLFEYFSETQRNKGNFPGRFSGRQFSNSRSEMNVSTLELGDSALYLCASSDRGTDTQYFGPGTRLTVL.

The table lists this clonotype with many counts. The V and J genes are TRBV30 and TRBJ2-1; D unresolved. With 2 bases removed from V and 4 bases from J, the gap between germline ends came to 15 bases. There are 15 residues in the CDR3. Germline CDR1 is GTSNPN and CDR2 is SVGIG (reference sequence). CDR3 loop: CAWSSGTQLYNEQFF. The CDR3, as DNA: TGTGCCTGGAGTTCGGGTACTCAATTATACAATGAGCAGTTCTTC.

This clonotype was seen repeatedly, ten times or more. The chain employs TRBV20-1 and TRBJ2-3; 10 bases fit TRBD2. Unmatched junction bases numbered 1, after V lost 2 bases and J lost 2 bases. Germline V gene sequence: CDR1 DFQATT, CDR2 SNEGSKA (reference sequence). CDR3 length: 14 residues. The CDR3: CSARLAGVTDTQYF. Written as DNA, the CDR3 is TGCAGTGCTAGACTAGCGGGGGTCACAGATACGCAGTATTTT.

This clonotype was recorded many times. The CDR3 coding sequence is TGCGCCAGCAGTCAAAGCGGGGGCTACGAGCAGTACTTC. Amino acids: CASSQSGGYEQYF. V and J are TRBV5-1 and TRBJ2-7; 8 positions match TRBD2. The CDR3 sequence is 13 residues long. The germline V gene encodes CDR1 SGHRS and CDR2 YFSETQ. After removal of 5 bases from V and 3 bases from J, the junction contained 4 bases not matched to a gene. The full variable domain, completed using reference TRBV5-1 and TRBJ2-7, is KAGVTQTPRYLIKTRGQQVTLSCSPISGHRSVSWYQQTPGQGLQFLFEYFSETQRNKGNFPGRFSGRQFSNSRSEMNVSTLELGDSALYLCASSQSGGYEQYFGPGTRLTVT.

The V call is TRBV20-1, the J call TRBJ1-1; D might be TRBD1 (5 bases). Deletions cut 0 bases from V and 4 bases from J, with 9 bases between. The CDR3 has 13 amino acids. Looked up from germline, CDR1 is DFQATT and CDR2 is SNEGSKA (reference sequence). CDR3 residues: CSARDGAFTEAFF. The DNA for the CDR3 is TGCAGTGCTAGAGACGGGGCGTTCACTGAAGCTTTCTTT.

This clonotype was found many times. The genes are TRBV6-5 and TRBJ2-1; 9 positions match TRBD1. This CDR3 is 15 amino acids long. The J segment lost 7 bases and the V segment lost 5 bases, leaving 9 bases of the junction unmatched. Germline CDR1 and CDR2: MNHEY and SVGAGI. CDR3 bases: TGTGCCAGCAGTACCAGACAGGGGGGGAGGAATGAGCAGTTCTTC. Its protein is CASSTRQGGRNEQFF.

This clonotype was seen at least ten times. The DNA of the CDR3 is TGTGCCAGCAGCCAAGCACCCGGGACAAACTACAATGAGCAGTTCTTC. As protein: CASSQAPGTNYNEQFF. The J gene is TRBJ2-1, the V gene TRBV3-1; a weak D match, TRBD1 (6 bases). The length of the CDR3 is 16 residues. Trimming stripped 1 base from V and 3 bases from J, with 13 bases between. Germline CDR1 reads LGHDT; CDR2 reads YNNKEL (reference sequence).

On this clonotype itself: Since the CDR3 does not end with the conserved phenylalanine or tryptophan, this likely comes from a read error. The V call is TRBV7-3, the J call TRBJ2-1; 10 bases map to TRBD2. Germline CDR1 reads SGHTA; CDR2 reads FQGTGA. CDR3 length equals 16 residues. CDR3 amino acids: CDSSLGGAGGYNEQFL. The CDR3 bases are TGTGACAGCAGCTTAGGAGGAGCGGGAGGGTACAATGAGCAGTTCTTA.

The sample holds many counts of this clonotype. A read error may account for a junction end that differs from germline. The chain employs TRBV25-1 and TRBJ2-7; TRBD1 might be the D (6 bases). Germline V gives CDR1 MGHDK, CDR2 SYGVNS. CDR3 length: 16 amino acids. Written as DNA, the CDR3 is TGTGCCAGCAGTCAATACTACGGGACATCCTCCTACGAGCAGTACTTC. Translation gives CASSQYYGTSSYEQYF.

In this sample, this clonotype turned up many times. The chain carries TRBV7-9 and TRBJ2-7, with TRBD1 matching over 7 bases. The germline V gene encodes CDR1 SEHNR and CDR2 FQNEAQ (reference sequence). This CDR3 is built from 15 residues. Losses at the gene ends were 1 base for V and 2 bases for J; bases not matched to a gene: 5. The CDR3 sequence is CASSLVGQGAYEQYF. CDR3 sequence (DNA): TGTGCCAGCAGCTTAGTAGGCCAGGGGGCCTACGAGCAGTACTTC.

This clonotype was found many times. This chain connects TRBV2 to TRBJ1-1; no reliable D call. Germline V gives CDR1 SNHLY, CDR2 FYNNEI. This CDR3 contains 14 residues. V was trimmed by 0 bases and J by 1 base, leaving 6 bases between them. CDR3 nucleotide sequence: TGTGCCAGCAGTGAAGCAACTAGGAACACTGAAGCTTTCTTT. Its translation is CASSEATRNTEAFF.

This clonotype was seen at least ten times. This rearrangement joins TRBV20-1 to TRBJ2-3; unclear D gene. Germline CDR1 and CDR2: DFQATT and SNEGSKA (reference sequence). CDR3 length: 13 amino acids. In DNA, the CDR3 is TGCAGCCCGGCATGGGATGGCACAGATACGCAGTATTTT. It specifies CSPAWDGTDTQYF.

This clonotype was seen many times. This rearrangement joins TRBV5-1 to TRBJ2-5; 12 nucleotides match TRBD2. J gave up 1 base and V 6 bases, and 4 bases lay outside the gene matches. CDR1 and CDR2 (germline): SGHRS, YFSETQ. This CDR3 spans 15 amino acids. CDR3 nucleotide sequence: TGCGCCAGCAACGGACTAGCGGGGCCCCAAGAGACCCAGTACTTC. It translates to CASNGLAGPQETQYF. Complete variable domain (other parts from reference TRBV5-1 and TRBJ2-5): KAGVTQTPRYLIKTRGQQVTLSCSPISGHRSVSWYQQTPGQGLQFLFEYFSETQRNKGNFPGRFSGRQFSNSRSEMNVSTLELGDSALYLCASNGLAGPQETQYFGPGTRLLVL.

This clonotype showed up many times. The genes are TRBV7-9 and TRBJ1-1; D is ambiguous. Germline CDR1 reads SEHNR; CDR2 reads FQNEAQ (reference sequence). This CDR3 comprises 13 residues. The V and J ends lost 7 bases and 1 base respectively, with 10 bases between them. In DNA form, the CDR3 reads TGTGCCAGCACCCCTGGTGGGAACACTGAAGCTTTCTTT. This gives the protein CASTPGGNTEAFF.

This clonotype was seen repeatedly, ten times or more. A read error may explain this, as a much larger clone is one base away. The rearrangement links TRBV29-1 to TRBJ2-1, with 8 nucleotides matching TRBD1. Germline V lookup: CDR1 SQVTM, CDR2 ANQGSEA. CDR3 length: 14 residues. This CDR3 reads CSERPGGSHNEQFF. CDR3 bases: TGCAGCGAACGACCAGGGGGCTCCCACAATGAGCAGTTCTTC.

This clonotype showed up many times. This chain links TRBV6-6 with TRBJ2-1, with D hard to call. V shed 2 bases and J shed 6 bases, with 8 bases lying between them. Germline-derived CDR1 and CDR2 are MNHNY and SVGAGI (reference sequence). This CDR3 region has 13 residues. Here the CDR3 reads CASSYLDRNEQFF. CDR3 nucleotide sequence: TGTGCCAGCAGTTACCTTGACCGCAATGAGCAGTTCTTC.

This clonotype is a singleton in its sample. This chain connects TRBV6-2 or TRBV6-3 to TRBJ1-2; 9 positions agree with TRBD1. The V gene end was trimmed by 6 bases and the J gene end by 0 bases; junction bases not matched to a gene: 8. Germline V gives CDR1 MNHEY, CDR2 SVGEGT. The CDR3 runs to 16 residues. This CDR3 reads CASRGTGWGTNYGYTF. Here the CDR3 DNA reads TGTGCCAGCAGAGGGACAGGGTGGGGAACTAACTATGGCTACACCTTC.

This clonotype was recorded at least ten times. This chain connects TRBV7-2 to TRBJ2-1; a possible D gene is TRBD2 (6 bases). Trimming left V 5 bases short and J 5 bases short, with 13 bases between. The V gene's germline CDR1 is SGHTA and CDR2 FQGNSA. This CDR3 has 14 amino acids. CDR3 sequence (DNA): TGTGCCAGCAGCGAAACGACTAGGGACAATGAGCAGTTCTTC. Translation gives CASSETTRDNEQFF.